This is a list of T cell receptor beta chains from one sample in a study of OX40 agonist ivuxolimab in advanced cancers. Data came from immunoSEQ multiplex PCR; TCRdb stores just in-frame clones and leaves some out. The table lists around 10,000 clones, 86% of them singletons. The sequencing used CD4+ or CD8+ T cells sorted from blood, collected in a trial of the OX40 agonist ivuxolimab. These receptor sequences come from an adult with an advanced solid tumor such as melanoma, head and neck, liver or kidney cancer. The CDR3 runs from the conserved cysteine through the conserved F or W. The order of the fields is V gene, J gene, D gene, clone size, CDR3 protein, CDR3 DNA. The D gene is left open where the match is weak. Where a row states a size, it is once, few, many or the class of an expanded clone; other rows omit it.

V gene: TRBV27
J gene: TRBJ2-3
D gene: TRBD2
clone size: -
CDR3 protein: CASSQGLAGTTDTQYF
CDR3 DNA: TGTGCCAGCAGTCAAGGACTAGCGGGGACCACAGATACGCAGTATTTT

V gene: TRBV7-9
J gene: TRBJ2-5
D gene: TRBD1
clone size: -
CDR3 protein: CASSVGQGETQYF
CDR3 DNA: TGTGCCAGCAGCGTCGGACAGGGTGAGACCCAGTACTTC

V gene: TRBV5-6
J gene: TRBJ1-5
D gene: -
clone size: once
CDR3 protein: CASSSGNQPQHF
CDR3 DNA: TGTGCCAGCAGCTCAGGGAATCAGCCCCAGCATTTT

V gene: TRBV7-6
J gene: TRBJ2-7
D gene: TRBD1
clone size: -
CDR3 protein: CASSLRDPGQGEREQYF
CDR3 DNA: TGTGCCAGCAGCCTGCGCGACCCGGGACAGGGGGAGCGCGAGCAGTACTTC

V gene: TRBV2
J gene: TRBJ2-1
D gene: TRBD2
clone size: -
CDR3 protein: CASTILAGSYNEQFF
CDR3 DNA: TGTGCCAGCACTATTCTAGCGGGATCCTACAATGAGCAGTTCTTC

V gene: TRBV5-6
J gene: TRBJ2-6
D gene: -
clone size: -
CDR3 protein: CASSFGYSTSGANVLTF
CDR3 DNA: TGTGCCAGCAGCTTCGGCTACTCCACTTCTGGGGCCAACGTCCTGACTTTC

V gene: TRBV5-4
J gene: TRBJ2-7
D gene: TRBD1
clone size: -
CDR3 protein: CASSPGQGGYEQYF
CDR3 DNA: TGTGCCAGCAGCCCGGGACAGGGAGGATACGAGCAGTACTTC

V gene: TRBV10-3
J gene: TRBJ1-1
D gene: -
clone size: -
CDR3 protein: CAISFEGDTEAFF
CDR3 DNA: TGTGCCATCAGTTTTGAGGGGGACACTGAAGCTTTCTTT

V gene: TRBV27
J gene: TRBJ2-3
D gene: TRBD2
clone size: few
CDR3 protein: CASSFGGGASDTQYF
CDR3 DNA: TGTGCCAGCAGTTTCGGCGGGGGGGCGTCAGATACGCAGTATTTT

V gene: TRBV11-3
J gene: TRBJ1-2
D gene: -
clone size: -
CDR3 protein: CASSLQGNYGYTF
CDR3 DNA: TGTGCCAGCAGCTTACAGGGTAACTATGGCTACACCTTC

V gene: TRBV11-2
J gene: TRBJ2-3
D gene: -
clone size: -
CDR3 protein: CASSALRGGGDTQYF
CDR3 DNA: TGTGCCAGCAGCGCCCTCAGGGGCGGTGGAGATACGCAGTATTTT

V gene: TRBV9
J gene: TRBJ2-5
D gene: TRBD1
clone size: -
CDR3 protein: CASNQGAMMAETQYF
CDR3 DNA: TGTGCCAGCAACCAGGGGGCGATGATGGCGGAGACCCAGTACTTC

V gene: TRBV9
J gene: TRBJ1-6
D gene: TRBD1
clone size: -
CDR3 protein: CASSGTGRTLHF
CDR3 DNA: TGTGCCAGCAGCGGGACAGGCCGCACCCTCCACTTT

V gene: TRBV19
J gene: TRBJ2-7
D gene: TRBD1
clone size: -
CDR3 protein: CASSRGGQGFIEQYF
CDR3 DNA: TGTGCCAGTAGCAGGGGGGGACAGGGGTTTATCGAGCAGTACTTC

V gene: TRBV4-1
J gene: TRBJ2-3
D gene: TRBD2
clone size: -
CDR3 protein: CASSQTGTRPPDTQYF
CDR3 DNA: TGCGCCAGCAGCCAGACCGGGACTAGGCCCCCAGATACGCAGTATTTT

V gene: TRBV13
J gene: TRBJ2-7
D gene: -
clone size: few
CDR3 protein: CASSPTAGDYEQYF
CDR3 DNA: TGTGCCAGCAGCCCCACGGCAGGGGACTACGAGCAGTACTTC

V gene: TRBV28
J gene: TRBJ2-5
D gene: -
clone size: -
CDR3 protein: CASSPDPQETQYF
CDR3 DNA: TGTGCCAGCAGCCCGGACCCTCAAGAGACCCAGTACTTC

V gene: TRBV5-6
J gene: TRBJ2-7
D gene: -
clone size: -
CDR3 protein: CASRFTGHPWEQYF
CDR3 DNA: TGTGCCAGCAGATTTACAGGGCATCCGTGGGAGCAGTACTTC

V gene: TRBV7-9
J gene: TRBJ1-3
D gene: TRBD1
clone size: -
CDR3 protein: CASSLGTGKSNTIYF
CDR3 DNA: TGTGCCAGCAGCTTAGGGACAGGGAAATCGAACACCATATATTTT

V gene: TRBV10-3
J gene: TRBJ2-7
D gene: -
clone size: -
CDR3 protein: CATIPSDAGTTYEQYF
CDR3 DNA: TGTGCCACCATCCCCTCTGACGCCGGGACAACCTACGAGCAGTACTTC

V gene: TRBV7-9
J gene: TRBJ1-4
D gene: TRBD1
clone size: -
CDR3 protein: CASSSTKTDRGGSEKLFF
CDR3 DNA: TGTGCCAGCAGCTCGACCAAAACTGACAGGGGGGGAAGTGAAAAACTGTTTTTT

V gene: TRBV7-8
J gene: TRBJ1-3
D gene: -
clone size: -
CDR3 protein: CASSQGLTGTIYF
CDR3 DNA: TGTGCCAGCAGCCAGGGACTAACCGGCACCATATATTTT

V gene: TRBV7-6
J gene: TRBJ2-2
D gene: TRBD2
clone size: once
CDR3 protein: CASSLEAGTGELFF
CDR3 DNA: TGTGCCAGCAGCTTAGAAGCGGGAACCGGGGAGCTGTTTTTT

V gene: TRBV12-5
J gene: TRBJ1-1
D gene: TRBD1
clone size: -
CDR3 protein: CASGPPDRGGTEAFF
CDR3 DNA: TGTGCTAGTGGTCCGCCCGACAGGGGTGGCACTGAAGCTTTCTTT

V gene: TRBV28
J gene: TRBJ1-5
D gene: TRBD1
clone size: -
CDR3 protein: CASSLSGTGDFSNQPQHF
CDR3 DNA: TGTGCCAGCAGTTTGTCCGGGACAGGGGACTTTAGCAATCAGCCCCAGCATTTT

V gene: TRBV6-6
J gene: TRBJ1-2
D gene: -
clone size: medium-sized
CDR3 protein: CASSYSGQGQFYGYTF
CDR3 DNA: TGTGCCAGCAGTTACTCAGGGCAGGGGCAGTTCTATGGCTACACCTTC

V gene: TRBV7-9
J gene: TRBJ2-1
D gene: -
clone size: -
CDR3 protein: CASSLVDGGPYNEQFF
CDR3 DNA: TGTGCCAGCAGCTTAGTTGATGGGGGCCCCTACAATGAGCAGTTCTTC

V gene: TRBV6-1
J gene: TRBJ2-7
D gene: TRBD1
clone size: -
CDR3 protein: CASNQGAGEQYF
CDR3 DNA: TGTGCCAGCAACCAGGGGGCGGGTGAGCAGTACTTC

V gene: TRBV19
J gene: TRBJ2-5
D gene: -
clone size: -
CDR3 protein: CASSTLMASQETQYF
CDR3 DNA: TGTGCCAGTAGTACCCTGATGGCTAGCCAAGAGACCCAGTACTTC

V gene: TRBV9
J gene: TRBJ2-4
D gene: -
clone size: -
CDR3 protein: CASSVDGGQNIQYF
CDR3 DNA: TGTGCCAGCAGCGTAGACGGGGGCCAAAACATTCAGTACTTC

V gene: TRBV19
J gene: TRBJ1-5
D gene: TRBD1
clone size: few
CDR3 protein: CASSGGWGNQPQHF
CDR3 DNA: TGTGCCAGCTCAGGGGGGTGGGGCAATCAGCCCCAGCATTTT

V gene: TRBV6-5
J gene: TRBJ1-1
D gene: -
clone size: -
CDR3 protein: CASSYGTITEAFF
CDR3 DNA: TGTGCCAGCAGTTACGGGACAATCACTGAAGCTTTCTTT

V gene: TRBV28
J gene: TRBJ2-7
D gene: TRBD2
clone size: -
CDR3 protein: CASSGTSFSYEQYF
CDR3 DNA: TGTGCCAGCAGCGGGACTAGCTTCTCCTACGAGCAGTACTTC

V gene: TRBV9
J gene: TRBJ2-1
D gene: TRBD1
clone size: -
CDR3 protein: CASSAPPGDRGSDEQFF
CDR3 DNA: TGTGCCAGCAGCGCCCCCCCTGGGGACAGGGGAAGTGATGAGCAGTTCTTC

V gene: TRBV7-7
J gene: TRBJ2-2
D gene: -
clone size: few
CDR3 protein: CASSLGSGPGELFF
CDR3 DNA: TGTGCCAGCAGCTTAGGCTCAGGGCCCGGGGAGCTGTTTTTT

V gene: TRBV15
J gene: TRBJ1-2
D gene: TRBD1
clone size: -
CDR3 protein: CATSEGRGQIYGYTF
CDR3 DNA: TGTGCCACCAGCGAGGGCAGGGGGCAAATCTATGGCTACACCTTC

V gene: TRBV27
J gene: TRBJ1-5
D gene: -
clone size: -
CDR3 protein: CASSLLGNQPQHF
CDR3 DNA: TGTGCCAGCAGTTTATTAGGTAATCAGCCCCAGCATTTT

V gene: TRBV7-8
J gene: TRBJ2-7
D gene: -
clone size: -
CDR3 protein: CASSLSARVLYEQYF
CDR3 DNA: TGTGCCAGCAGCTTATCTGCACGCGTTCTGTACGAGCAGTACTTC

V gene: TRBV4-2
J gene: TRBJ2-5
D gene: TRBD1
clone size: -
CDR3 protein: CASSDSGTGGLQETQYF
CDR3 DNA: TGTGCCAGCAGCGATTCCGGGACAGGGGGCCTTCAAGAGACCCAGTACTTC

V gene: TRBV11-2
J gene: TRBJ2-7
D gene: TRBD1
clone size: medium-sized
CDR3 protein: CASSRTGFYEQYF
CDR3 DNA: TGTGCCAGCAGTCGGACAGGGTTCTACGAGCAGTACTTC

V gene: TRBV7-6
J gene: TRBJ2-3
D gene: TRBD2
clone size: -
CDR3 protein: CASSPRGSGGSSTDTQYF
CDR3 DNA: TGTGCCAGCAGCCCACGGGGGAGCGGGGGGTCGAGCACAGATACGCAGTATTTT

V gene: TRBV7-8
J gene: TRBJ2-5
D gene: -
clone size: once
CDR3 protein: CASSLVQGLRETQYF
CDR3 DNA: TGTGCCAGCAGCTTAGTTCAGGGGCTGAGAGAGACCCAGTACTTC

V gene: TRBV9
J gene: TRBJ2-4
D gene: -
clone size: -
CDR3 protein: CASSVATMTVKRENIQYF
CDR3 DNA: TGTGCCAGCAGCGTAGCTACTATGACAGTAAAGCGGGAAAACATTCAGTACTTC

V gene: TRBV12-1
J gene: TRBJ2-1
D gene: -
clone size: -
CDR3 protein: CASSPTLAMSSYNEQFF
CDR3 DNA: TGTGCCAGCAGCCCCACCCTAGCGATGAGCTCCTACAATGAGCAGTTCTTC

V gene: TRBV7-6
J gene: TRBJ1-6
D gene: -
clone size: -
CDR3 protein: CASSLRGGSYNSPLHF
CDR3 DNA: TGTGCCAGCAGCTTACGGGGCGGCTCCTATAATTCACCCCTCCACTTT

V gene: TRBV9
J gene: TRBJ2-5
D gene: TRBD2
clone size: once
CDR3 protein: CASSPTSGQETQYF
CDR3 DNA: TGTGCCAGCAGCCCAACTAGCGGCCAAGAGACCCAGTACTTC

V gene: TRBV27
J gene: TRBJ1-5
D gene: -
clone size: -
CDR3 protein: CASSIGGQNQPQHF
CDR3 DNA: TGTGCCAGCAGTATAGGCGGACAGAATCAGCCCCAGCATTTT

V gene: TRBV29-1
J gene: TRBJ1-4
D gene: TRBD1
clone size: -
CDR3 protein: CSVAGTGRDANEKLFF
CDR3 DNA: TGCAGCGTTGCCGGGACAGGCCGAGACGCTAATGAAAAACTGTTTTTT

V gene: TRBV4-2
J gene: TRBJ2-1
D gene: TRBD2
clone size: -
CDR3 protein: CASSQGLAGDPYNEQFF
CDR3 DNA: TGTGCCAGCAGCCAGGGACTAGCGGGGGACCCCTACAATGAGCAGTTCTTC

V gene: TRBV6-5
J gene: TRBJ1-1
D gene: -
clone size: once
CDR3 protein: CASSSTLATRNTEAFF
CDR3 DNA: TGTGCCAGCAGTTCTACCCTCGCTACACGGAACACTGAAGCTTTCTTT

V gene: TRBV11-2
J gene: TRBJ2-3
D gene: TRBD2
clone size: -
CDR3 protein: CASSLTSGAGDTQYF
CDR3 DNA: TGTGCCAGCAGCTTAACTAGCGGGGCGGGGGATACGCAGTATTTT

V gene: TRBV7-2
J gene: TRBJ2-7
D gene: -
clone size: -
CDR3 protein: CASSAQNEQYF
CDR3 DNA: TGTGCCAGCAGCGCCCAAAACGAGCAGTACTTC

V gene: TRBV5-6
J gene: TRBJ1-2
D gene: -
clone size: -
CDR3 protein: CASSLGGGYTF
CDR3 DNA: TGTGCCAGCAGCTTGGGTGGGGGCTACACCTTC

V gene: TRBV7-8
J gene: TRBJ1-6
D gene: -
clone size: once
CDR3 protein: CASSLVSKGYNSPLHF
CDR3 DNA: TGTGCCAGCAGCTTAGTGTCGAAAGGATATAATTCACCCCTCCACTTT